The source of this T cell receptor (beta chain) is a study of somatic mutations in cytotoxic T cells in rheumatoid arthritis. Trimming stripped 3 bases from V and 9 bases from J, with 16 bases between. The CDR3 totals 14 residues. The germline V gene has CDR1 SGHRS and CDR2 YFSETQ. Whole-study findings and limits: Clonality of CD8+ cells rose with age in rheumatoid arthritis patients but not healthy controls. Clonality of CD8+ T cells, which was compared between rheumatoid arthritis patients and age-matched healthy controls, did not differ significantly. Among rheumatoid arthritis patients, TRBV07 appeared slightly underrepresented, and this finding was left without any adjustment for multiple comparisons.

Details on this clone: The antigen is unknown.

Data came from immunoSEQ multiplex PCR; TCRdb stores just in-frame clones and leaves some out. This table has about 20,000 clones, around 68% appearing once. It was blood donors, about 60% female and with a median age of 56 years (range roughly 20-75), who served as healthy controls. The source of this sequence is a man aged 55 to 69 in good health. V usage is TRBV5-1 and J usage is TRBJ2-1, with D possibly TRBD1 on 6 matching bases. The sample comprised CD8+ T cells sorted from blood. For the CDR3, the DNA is TGCGCCAGCAGCTACACCAATGGACAGCTTGAGCAGTTCTTC. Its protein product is CASSYTNGQLEQFF.